The 22 T cell receptor beta chains presented below share a single source sample, sequenced in a study of shared clonotypes between healthy human individuals. The assay was immunoSEQ multiplex PCR, and TCRdb's table has in-frame clones only and misses some. The sample has over a million clones, roughly 95% seen once. What was sequenced was naive CD4+ T cells sorted from blood. Documented subset: CD45RA+ positively selected. The receptors stem from a man aged 25 to 45 in good health.

The count of this clone is one. This rearrangement joins TRBV7-2 to TRBJ2-3; no reliable D call. The germline V and J ends were trimmed by 1 base and 2 bases, with 10 bases remaining between them. The CDR3 spans 15 residues. Germline CDR1 and CDR2: SGHTA and FQGNSA. DNA of the CDR3: TGTGCCAGCAGCTTAGATCTTGGTTACACAGATACGCAGTATTTT. Its protein is CASSLDLGYTDTQYF.

The J gene is TRBJ2-2, the V gene TRBV19, with D possibly being TRBD2 (5 bases). The germline V gene encodes CDR1 LNHDA and CDR2 SQIVND (reference sequence). V lost 6 bases to trimming and J lost 13 bases, with 15 bases between them. The CDR3 length is 12 residues. CDR3 nucleotides: TGTGCCAGTAGAACCAGTCGGGGAGTGCTGTTTTTT. The encoded protein is CASRTSRGVLFF.

The chain couples TRBV25-1 to TRBJ2-5, with a weak D call TRBD2 (6 bases). Germline values: CDR1 MGHDK, CDR2 SYGVNS. This CDR3 has 11 amino acids. Trimming took 6 bases from V and 4 from J, leaving 6 bases between them. The CDR3 protein is CASREGETQYF. The CDR3 DNA sequence: TGTGCCAGCAGGGAGGGAGAGACCCAGTACTTC.

The chain has TRBV6-5 and TRBJ2-5, with 7 bases fitting TRBD1. Germline CDR1 is MNHEY and CDR2 is SVGAGI. The CDR3 has 15 amino acids. Trimming removed 1 base from V and 2 bases from J; junction bases left unmatched: 4. CDR3 nucleotide sequence: TGTGCCAGCAGTTACTTCGACAGGGCACAAGAGACCCAGTACTTC. It encodes CASSYFDRAQETQYF.

The chain has TRBV7-8 and TRBJ2-2; D unclear. This CDR3 contains 14 residues. Germline assignment: CDR1 SGHVS and CDR2 FQNEAQ. The germline V and J ends were trimmed by 5 bases and 0 bases, with 7 bases remaining between them. CDR3: CASSGPSNTGELFF. The CDR3 coding sequence is TGTGCCAGCAGCGGCCCATCGAACACCGGGGAGCTGTTTTTT.

The chain employs TRBV10-3 and TRBJ1-5; D possibly corresponds to TRBD1 (6 bases). This CDR3 region has 16 residues. Trimming took off 3 bases at V and 2 bases at J, with 14 bases between the two ends. In germline, CDR1 is ENHRY, CDR2 SYGVKD. As DNA, the CDR3 is TGTGCCATCAGTGAAGGGGGGGCGGCTGGCAATCAGCCCCAGCATTTT. Amino acids: CAISEGGAAGNQPQHF.

This clone was detected only a few times. The chain recombines TRBV5-4 with TRBJ1-2, with TRBD1 identical over 7 bases. Germline V gene sequence: CDR1 SGHNT, CDR2 YYREEE (reference sequence). The CDR3 length is 14 residues. J gave up 4 bases and V 0 bases, and 3 bases lay outside the gene matches. CDR3 region: CASSLEGAGYGYTF. The DNA of the CDR3 is TGTGCCAGCAGCTTGGAGGGGGCTGGCTATGGCTACACCTTC.

J is TRBJ2-4 and V is TRBV11-2, with D maybe TRBD1 (6 bases). CDR1 SGHAT and CDR2 FQNNGV come from the germline V gene. Trimming left V 4 bases short and J 1 base short, with 14 bases between. The CDR3 has 16 amino acids. The CDR3, as DNA: TGTGCCAGCAGCTCGGGACAACCACTGGCCAAAAACATTCAGTACTTC. It encodes CASSSGQPLAKNIQYF. Filled out from reference TRBV11-2 and TRBJ2-4, the complete variable domain reads EAGVAQSPRYKIIEKRQSVAFWCNPISGHATLYWYQQILGQGPKLLIQFQNNGVVDDSQLPKDRFSAERLKGVDSTLKIQPAKLEDSAVYLCASSSGQPLAKNIQYFGAGTRLSVL.

V usage is TRBV4-2 and J usage is TRBJ1-3; 7 nucleotides line up with TRBD1. This CDR3 has 16 residues. Germline V gene data show CDR1 as LGHNA and CDR2 as YNFKEQ. Losses at the gene ends were 0 bases for V and 4 bases for J; bases not matched to a gene: 6. The CDR3 DNA sequence: TGTGCCAGCAGCCAAGAAGACAGGGATCACGGAAACACCATATATTTT. This sequence encodes CASSQEDRDHGNTIYF.

The gene calls are TRBV12-5 and TRBJ2-5, with 8 positions matching TRBD2. This CDR3 spans 15 amino acids. The ends lost 0 bases at V and 2 bases at J; junction bases unmatched: 2. Germline assignment: CDR1 LGHNT and CDR2 FRNRAP. CDR3 protein: CASGLVTSGQETQYF. The CDR3 DNA sequence: TGTGCTAGTGGTTTGGTTACTAGCGGACAAGAGACCCAGTACTTC.

The chain employs TRBV5-1 and TRBJ1-1; TRBD1 is a possible D gene (5 bases). The CDR3 sequence is 14 residues long. Per the germline V gene, CDR1 is SGHRS and CDR2 is YFSETQ. Trimming took 2 bases from V and 5 from J, leaving 13 bases between them. The CDR3 DNA reads as TGCGCCAGCAGCTTTGGGGGAGATGATACTGAAGCTTTCTTT. Translating gives CASSFGGDDTEAFF. Based on the CDR3 plus reference TRBV5-1 and TRBJ1-1, the full variable domain is KAGVTQTPRYLIKTRGQQVTLSCSPISGHRSVSWYQQTPGQGLQFLFEYFSETQRNKGNFPGRFSGRQFSNSRSEMNVSTLELGDSALYLCASSFGGDDTEAFFGQGTRLTVV.

This sequence joins TRBV2 and TRBJ2-1, with 12 nucleotides matching TRBD2. Germline assignment: CDR1 SNHLY and CDR2 FYNNEI. CDR3 length: 16 amino acids. Germline trimming cut 6 bases from V and 1 base from J; bases unmatched to any gene: 4. CDR3 nucleotides: TGTGCCAGCAGCTTAACTAGCGGGAGGTCCTACAATGAGCAGTTCTTC. Translated: CASSLTSGRSYNEQFF.

The chain couples TRBV27 to TRBJ1-1; the D is unclear. Germline values: CDR1 MNHEY, CDR2 SMNVEV (reference sequence). The CDR3 runs to 15 residues. The V gene lost 0 bases and the J gene lost 6 bases, with 14 bases spanning the gap. In DNA form, the CDR3 reads TGTGCCAGCAGTTTATCGGTCGGGCGGGGAGCTGAAGCTTTCTTT. Residues: CASSLSVGRGAEAFF.

J is TRBJ2-2 and V is TRBV5-1; 14 bases map to TRBD2. This CDR3 is 18 amino acids long. Germline CDR1 SGHRS, CDR2 YFSETQ. The V segment lost 4 bases and the J segment 2 bases; nucleotides outside the gene matches: 7. The DNA for the CDR3 is TGCGCCAGCAGCCCGACTAGCGGGAGGGCCCTCAACACCGGGGAGCTGTTTTTT. Protein product: CASSPTSGRALNTGELFF.

Notes on this clone: Distinct nucleotide sequences in the sample also encode this CDR3. As DNA, the CDR3 is TGTGCCAGCTCCCTTGGACTAGCGGGGTACAATGAGCAGTTCTTC. It translates to CASSLGLAGYNEQFF. The rearrangement uses TRBV18 and TRBJ2-1; 12 positions agree with TRBD2. The CDR3 is 15 residues long. Trimming at V came to 6 bases and at J to 4 bases, leaving 4 bases not matched to a gene. The germline V gene encodes CDR1 KGHSH and CDR2 LQKENI.

The rearrangement links TRBV6-5 to TRBJ2-1; D possibly corresponds to TRBD2 (6 bases). Trimming took off 0 bases at V and 12 bases at J, with 12 bases between the two ends. There are 13 residues in the CDR3. Germline CDR1 reads MNHEY; CDR2 reads SVGAGI. The CDR3 region has the DNA TGTGCCAGCAGTTACTCCAATGGGGGGTGGCAGTTCTTC. Its protein product is CASSYSNGGWQFF.

This chain uses TRBV7-8 with TRBJ2-5; D not certain. Trimming left V 1 base short and J 3 bases short, with 6 bases between. Per the germline V gene, CDR1 is SGHVS and CDR2 is FQNEAQ. The CDR3 totals 13 residues. CDR3 DNA sequence: TGTGCCAGCAGCTTAGTACTTAAAGAGACCCAGTACTTC. This gives the protein CASSLVLKETQYF.

V gene TRBV13 combines with J gene TRBJ2-1; 9 bases map to TRBD2. Trimming took 4 bases from V and 8 from J; bases not matched to a gene: 12. This CDR3 is built from 16 residues. CDR1 PRHDT and CDR2 FYEKMQ come from the germline V gene (reference sequence). The CDR3 loop reads CASSSLVAGGGDEQFF. The DNA for the CDR3 is TGTGCCAGCAGCTCCTTAGTCGCGGGAGGGGGCGATGAGCAGTTCTTC.

The rearrangement links TRBV5-4 to TRBJ2-5; D possibly uses TRBD1 or TRBD2 (6 bases each). Trimming took off 6 bases at V and 4 bases at J, with 16 bases between the two ends. The CDR3 loop spans 14 amino acids. Germline V gene sequence: CDR1 SGHNT, CDR2 YYREEE (reference sequence). DNA for the CDR3: TGTGCCAGCACGGAACAGGGAGGACCAGAGACCCAGTACTTC. Its translation: CASTEQGGPETQYF.

The chain carries TRBV19 and TRBJ2-1; 9 bases are a match to TRBD2. With V trimmed by 6 bases and J by 4 bases, 7 bases remained unmatched. The CDR3 consists of 15 residues. Germline V gene sequence: CDR1 LNHDA, CDR2 SQIVND (reference sequence). CDR3 amino acids: CASRATSGGYNEQFF. The CDR3 DNA follows: TGTGCCAGTAGGGCGACTAGCGGAGGATACAATGAGCAGTTCTTC.

The rearrangement joins TRBV7-2 to TRBJ2-1; the D gene is possibly TRBD2 (6 bases). V gave up 3 bases and J gave up 8 bases, with 20 bases separating them. Germline-derived CDR1 and CDR2 are SGHTA and FQGNSA. This CDR3 is 16 amino acids long. In DNA form, the CDR3 reads TGTGCCAGCAGCTTCCTCCGGGGGACGGGACCTTATGAGCAGTTCTTC. This translates into CASSFLRGTGPYEQFF.

The chain combines TRBV28 with TRBJ1-2; TRBD1 aligns across 9 bases. This CDR3 is built from 15 residues. Germline trimming cut 7 bases from V and 2 bases from J; bases unmatched to any gene: 8. The germline gives CDR1 MDHEN, CDR2 SYDVKM. In DNA form, the CDR3 reads TGTGCCAGCATCGCAACCGGGACAGGGAACTATGGCTACACCTTC. Translation gives CASIATGTGNYGYTF.